One T cell receptor (beta chain) is described in this entry. This sample is drawn from a study of blood T cell repertoires in COVID-19. Study in general: The samples span acute and convalescent COVID-19 from the United States, Italy and Spain. The analysed material was cDNA or gDNA that came from T cells, B-cell-depleted T cells, or PBMCs.

Per the original data handling: Amplification of reference gene primers provided the estimated nucleated cell counts. Libraries were prepared by immunoSEQ multiplex PCR; TCRdb keeps only in-frame clonotypes and omits some of them. D and trimming were read from the DNA, whereas the V and J calls and clone size are those reported in that table. The table lists 65,000 to 90,000 clones, around 80% of them singletons. This sequence was found in a man aged 55 to 70 with active or convalescent COVID-19. Sequencing input: peripheral blood.

The CDR3, as DNA: TGTGCCAGCAGCCCAAAGGGGGCGGCTAATGAAAAACTGTTTTTT. It yields the protein CASSPKGAANEKLFF. The chain is built from TRBV3-1 (or the pseudogene TRBV3-2) and TRBJ1-4; 7 positions agree with TRBD1. The CDR3 runs to 15 residues. V lost 4 bases, J lost 3 bases, and 5 bases stayed unmatched. Germline lookup yields CDR1 LGHDT and CDR2 YNNKEL (reference sequence).